Reported below is one T cell receptor beta chain. The antigen this receptor binds is unknown. No per-base quality is available; no much larger clone lies one base away. The receptor library was made with 5' RACE. Sequenced using an Illumina HiSeq 2500. The second PCR ran for roughly 7 to 12 cycles and used a J-beta primer mix along with a sample-barcoded 5' primer. A unique molecular identifier was introduced onto each TCR beta cDNA molecule by a template-switch 5' adaptor carrying 12 random nucleotides. At least 3 million CDR3-containing paired-end reads were obtained from each sample. The Mint cDNA synthesis kit, primed by a TRBC-specific oligonucleotide, was used to synthesize first-strand cDNA from all RNA. Following uracil-DNA glycosylase treatment, a first 18-cycle PCR with universal primers M1SS and BC2_uni_R was performed on all cDNA. Processing in the source paper ran as follows. For normalization, 1 million high-quality reads were randomly selected from each sample, with every read carrying a distinct molecular identifier. Reads sharing molecular identifiers were discarded rather than binned into consensus sequences. MiTCR, set to a Q25 quality threshold and the strictest error-elimination algorithm, was used for CDR3 identification, clonotype clustering and error correction. Lower-bound total TCR beta diversity was estimated with a nonparametric unseen species model using Euler transformation. The public reads were reanalyzed by TCRdb: fastp trimming at Q25, MiXCR alignment, in-frame beta chains only. Each entry merges the rows of one CDR3 protein and shows their most common DNA and genes. V and J calls and clone size were set by TCRdb, not the authors. This sample gives 920,000 or so distinct CDR3 sequences in total; 40% to 45% of them show up just once. The ten biggest clones cover over 15% of the sample.

The data belong to a study of blood T cells in healthy people across ages (dated by TCRdb to the mid-2010s). About the full investigation: Template switching captured roughly one uniquely barcoded TCR beta cDNA molecule per two T cells in model experiments. The study measured age-related changes in TCR beta repertoire diversity using deep sequencing normalized with unique cDNA molecular identifiers. Four age groups were formed from the donors: young (average roughly 16 years), middle-aged (approximately 40), aged (over 55) and long-lived (around 82). To avoid experimental bias, donors of different ages were randomly spread across the sequencing lanes. The study analyzed two additional independent replicas of 1 million unique cDNA reads from the same blood draw for two donors, one aged 18 to 29 and one aged 80 or older. Study-wide findings and limitations: The percentage of naive T cells measured by flow cytometry correlated strongly with observed TCR beta diversity. Bulk unsorted PBMC profiling prevented conclusive comparison of naive and antigen-experienced compartments. The long-lived group showed more naive CD4+ T cells, fewer expanded clones and increased TCR diversity than the aged group, suggesting age selection. Donor CMV infection status was unknown, potentially confounding age-related changes in expanded clonotypes. As age increased, observed TCR beta diversity per million T cells dropped in a roughly linear way, and a significant reduction was already evident by age about 36. Estimates of total diversity from one million sequenced T cells were regarded as lower bounds and underestimates.

The 39 donors, aged roughly 6 to 90 years, were systemically healthy Caucasian individuals from Russia. Each donor gave roughly 9.5 milliliters of peripheral blood, collected into EDTA-treated Vacutainer tubes. Ficoll-Paque density-gradient centrifugation was used to isolate PBMCs, with at least 6.5 million per sample. Trizol reagent was used to extract total RNA from PBMCs, with at least 5.5 micrograms per sample. Naive CD45RAhigh/CD27high T cell percentages were measured by flow cytometry on a PBMC aliquot from every donor. This clonotype was sampled from a woman aged 55-69 years in good health. Sequencing was carried out using blood.

The CDR3 protein sequence reads: CASSPTTVGETQYF. The nucleotide sequence is given as TGTGCCAGCAGTCCCACCACGGTTGGGGAGACCCAGTACTTC. This receptor chain uses TRBV28 and TRBJ2-4; no D segment can be confidently identified. The DNA end lines up better with TRBJ2-5; the J call may be wrong. The germline V gene sets CDR1 to MDHEN and CDR2 to SYDVKM. The CDR3 spans 14 residues, from the cysteine through the phenylalanine. The sequence is cut down to CDR3 DNA, 42 bases in frame from base 1.